Listed here are 20 T cell receptor beta chains from one sample, sequenced in a study of Graves' ophthalmopathy and Graves' hyperthyroidism. The authors amplified TCR beta CDR3 regions, and they did so from RNA transcripts for repertoire sequencing. The first-round RT-PCR employed HTBI primers together with the Qiagen OneStep RT-PCR kit. A multiplex PCR was then performed as the second round. MiXCR, applied by TCRdb to the multiplex PCR reads, yields one record per CDR3 protein. The table shows approximately 500,000 distinct CDR3 sequences, with about 15% occurring only once. The sequenced material came from blood. Source of these receptors: a woman in her twenties or thirties with Graves' ophthalmopathy.

This clonotype was picked up many times. The V call is TRBV28, the J call TRBJ1-1; no reliable D call. Germline assignment: CDR1 MDHEN and CDR2 SYDVKM. Trimming shortened V by 2 bases and J by 7 bases, and 8 bases separated the two germline ends. This CDR3 has 12 amino acids. CDR3 loop: CASSLTQSEAFF. DNA of the CDR3: TGTGCCAGCAGTTTAACACAGAGTGAAGCTTTCTTT.

This clonotype has at least ten counts. This chain joins TRBV12-3 or TRBV12-4 and TRBJ1-2; TRBD1 might be the D (5 bases). Trimming stripped 7 bases from V and 0 bases from J, with 12 bases between. The CDR3 sequence is 14 residues long. Here the CDR3 reads CASKFQGSNYGYTF. The CDR3, as DNA: TGTGCCAGCAAGTTCCAGGGTTCTAACTATGGCTACACCTTC.

There are a few counts of this clonotype. The chain recombines TRBV28 with TRBJ1-6; no reliable D call. CDR1 and CDR2 (germline): MDHEN, SYDVKM. Trimming removed 3 bases at V and 10 bases at J, with 7 bases between. The CDR3 extends over 12 amino acids. The CDR3 DNA is TGTGCCAGCAGTTTTTTTGGGTCACCCCTCCACTTT. Translation: CASSFFGSPLHF. The variable domain in full, completed from reference TRBV28 and TRBJ1-6, reads DVKVTQSSRYLVKRTGEKVFLECVQDMDHENMFWYRQDPGLGLRLIYFSYDVKMKEKGDIPEGYSVSREKKERFSLILESASTNQTSMYLCASSFFGSPLHFGNGTRLTVT.

The rearrangement joins TRBV4-1 to TRBJ2-7; possible D gene TRBD1, 5 bases. Between the trimmed V and J ends, which lost 4 bases and 0 bases, there was a span of 13 bases. Germline V lookup: CDR1 MGHRA, CDR2 YSYEKL. This CDR3 contains 15 residues. The CDR3 loop reads CASSLRDSSSYEQYF. For the CDR3, the DNA is TGCGCCAGCAGCCTTCGAGACAGCTCCTCCTACGAGCAGTACTTC.

This clonotype was recorded many times. This chain joins TRBV2 and TRBJ1-1; unclear D gene. There are 13 residues in the CDR3. V dropped 3 bases and J dropped 6 bases, with 11 bases sitting between them. Per germline, CDR1 SNHLY and CDR2 FYNNEI. Here the CDR3 reads CASSDSGFAEAFF. The CDR3 DNA reads as TGTGCCAGCAGTGATTCGGGGTTCGCTGAAGCTTTCTTT.

This clonotype appeared a few times. The chain is built from TRBV12-3 or TRBV12-4 and TRBJ1-1, with 9 bases matching TRBD1. The CDR3 is 17 residues long. The J segment lost 1 base and the V segment lost 6 bases, leaving 12 bases of the junction unmatched. In DNA form, the CDR3 reads TGTGCCAGCAGCAAACACGGGACAGGGAGCTCGAACACTGAAGCTTTCTTT. Residues: CASSKHGTGSSNTEAFF.

This clonotype was seen many times. The chain links TRBV11-2 to TRBJ2-7; 14 positions match TRBD2. Per the germline V gene, CDR1 is SGHAT and CDR2 is FQNNGV. V lost 4 bases, J lost 4 bases, and 9 bases stayed unmatched. The CDR3 has 17 amino acids. Here the CDR3 DNA reads TGTGCCAGCAGCTCTCCGACTAGCGGGAGGGCCAGATACGAGCAGTACTTC. It codes for CASSSPTSGRARYEQYF.

The chain recombines TRBV6-1 with TRBJ2-6; D is unresolved. V was shortened by 3 bases and J by 4 bases, with 10 bases between the two germline ends. The germline V gene has CDR1 MNHNS and CDR2 SASEGT. The CDR3 covers 15 residues. CDR3 residues: CASSDGFGGANVLTF. The CDR3 nucleotides read TGTGCCAGCAGTGATGGTTTCGGCGGGGCCAACGTCCTGACTTTC.

The table lists this clonotype with many counts. The rearrangement uses TRBV7-6 and TRBJ2-7, with 9 positions matching TRBD1. The CDR3 loop spans 15 amino acids. J gave up 6 bases and V 3 bases, and 9 bases lay outside the gene matches. Germline CDR1 SGHVS, CDR2 FNYEAQ. This CDR3 is CASSFQRDRGGEQYF. CDR3 DNA: TGTGCCAGCAGCTTCCAGCGAGACAGGGGGGGCGAGCAGTACTTC.

This clonotype was recorded at least ten times. The CDR3 sequence: CASRRQGLYEQYF. CDR3 sequence (DNA): TGTGCCAGCAGACGACAGGGGCTGTACGAGCAGTACTTC. This chain uses TRBV2 with TRBJ2-7, with 8 bases fitting TRBD1. V was clipped by 6 bases and J by 4 bases; unmatched bases: 5. Germline values: CDR1 SNHLY, CDR2 FYNNEI. The CDR3 totals 13 residues.

As DNA, the CDR3 is TGTGCCAGCAGACTTGGACAGACAGACTATAATTCACCCCTCCACTTT. Translation gives CASRLGQTDYNSPLHF. The rearrangement joins TRBV6-1 to TRBJ1-6; D might be TRBD1 (6 bases). Trimming removed 6 bases at V and 3 bases at J, with 15 bases between. This CDR3 is built from 16 residues. The germline gives CDR1 MNHNS, CDR2 SASEGT.

In its sample, this clonotype was seen many times. J is TRBJ1-1 and V is TRBV6-2 or TRBV6-3; a possible D gene is TRBD1 (6 bases). The CDR3 sequence is 15 residues long. V lost 7 bases to trimming and J lost 0 bases, with 15 bases between them. Germline loops: CDR1 MNHEY, CDR2 SVGEGT. CDR3 coding DNA: TGTGCCAGCACCTCCGGGGGGCTGCTGAACACTGAAGCTTTCTTT. It is translated as CASTSGGLLNTEAFF.

This clonotype was observed a few times. This chain uses TRBV30 with TRBJ1-2; unclear D gene. Between the trimmed V and J ends, which lost 4 bases and 8 bases, there was a span of 14 bases. Germline lookup yields CDR1 GTSNPN and CDR2 SVGIG (reference sequence). CDR3 length: 12 amino acids. The CDR3 sequence: CAWIPGKGGYTF. The CDR3 nucleotides are TGTGCCTGGATCCCCGGAAAGGGAGGCTACACCTTC.

The CDR3 nucleotides read TGTGCCAGCAGGGGTGGTGTCGGTGGCTACACCTTC. Protein: CASRGGVGGYTF. The J gene is TRBJ1-2, the V gene TRBV6-2 or TRBV6-3; D not certain. Germline V gene data show CDR1 as MNHEY and CDR2 as SVGEGT. The V gene lost 6 bases and the J gene lost 7 bases, with 12 bases spanning the gap. The length of the CDR3 is 12 residues.

This clonotype has a handful of counts. V and J are TRBV30 and TRBJ1-1; the D gene is possibly TRBD1 (5 bases). The germline CDR1 and CDR2 sequences are GTSNPN and SVGIG (reference sequence). The CDR3 totals 14 residues. V was shortened by 0 bases and J by 1 base, with 9 bases between the two germline ends. The CDR3: CAWSVGGPNTEAFF. For the CDR3, the DNA is TGTGCCTGGAGTGTGGGGGGTCCGAACACTGAAGCTTTCTTT.

This clonotype has ten or more counts. The rearrangement joins TRBV28 to TRBJ2-5; D may be TRBD1 (5 bases). The CDR3 contains 15 residues. Germline lookup yields CDR1 MDHEN and CDR2 SYDVKM. Trimming took 7 bases from V and 3 from J, leaving 18 bases between them. CDR3 region: CASTTVRTPEETQYF. As DNA, the CDR3 is TGTGCCAGCACCACCGTAAGGACACCCGAAGAGACCCAGTACTTC.

Many counts were recorded for this clonotype. The chain recombines TRBV27 with TRBJ2-7; D ambiguous. The CDR3 is 16 amino acids. V lost 6 bases and J 0 bases, leaving 18 bases between the germline ends. Germline V gives CDR1 MNHEY, CDR2 SMNVEV (reference sequence). The CDR3 spells CASSPFFLLSSYEQYF. The DNA for the CDR3 is TGTGCCAGCAGCCCGTTTTTTCTCCTAAGCTCCTACGAGCAGTACTTC.

In this sample, this clonotype turned up many times. The genes are TRBV12-3 or TRBV12-4 and TRBJ1-2, with 8 bases aligning to TRBD1. The CDR3 runs to 15 residues. After removal of 6 bases from V and 8 bases from J, the junction contained 14 bases not matched to a gene. Here the CDR3 reads CASRAQGVEFSGYTF. CDR3 DNA: TGTGCCAGCAGGGCACAGGGGGTCGAGTTCTCCGGCTACACCTTC.

In this sample, this clonotype turned up many times. The J gene is TRBJ2-5, the V gene TRBV6-1; no clear D gene. The CDR3 has 13 amino acids. V lost 2 bases, J lost 1 base, and 5 bases lay in between. Germline V gene sequence: CDR1 MNHNS, CDR2 SASEGT. CDR3 coding DNA: TGTGCCAGCAGTGAACTGTTCCAAGAGACCCAGTACTTC. Translation: CASSELFQETQYF.

This clonotype was detected a few times. The chain has TRBV3-1 and TRBJ1-1, with TRBD1 matching 12 bases. Germline values: CDR1 LGHDT, CDR2 YNNKEL (reference sequence). This CDR3 region has 17 residues. V was clipped by 4 bases and J by 6 bases; unmatched bases: 12. Here the CDR3 DNA reads TGTGCCAGCAGCCCCGTCCCGGGACAGGGGGCGCATTCTGAAGCTTTCTTT. Translated: CASSPVPGQGAHSEAFF.